Below are 22 T cell receptor beta chains sequenced from a single sample in a study of beta chain features in type 1 diabetes. Reverse transcribing all isolated RNA meant expressed TCRB transcripts were sequenced. Assay: immunoSEQ multiplex PCR; the TCRdb copy retains only in-frame clones and omits some. The sample shows about 200,000 clones, 11% of them seen only once. Sequencing used central memory CD4+ T cells from blood. The receptors shown here come from a man aged 18 to 30 in good health.

Only a few counts were recorded for this clone. The chain has TRBV27 and TRBJ2-2; D is unresolved. Germline V gene lookup returns CDR1 MNHEY and CDR2 SMNVEV (reference sequence). Trimming removed 7 bases from V and 2 bases from J, with 2 bases in between. This CDR3 comprises 11 residues. DNA of the CDR3: TGTGCCAGCAAAAACACCGGGGAGCTGTTTTTT. It codes for CASKNTGELFF.

This clone was seen at least ten times. The rearrangement joins TRBV10-3 to TRBJ1-2; D not certain. Germline V gene sequence: CDR1 ENHRY, CDR2 SYGVKD. V lost 3 bases and J 5 bases, leaving 19 bases between the germline ends. This CDR3 contains 16 residues. The CDR3 sequence: CAISEHPQRASYGYTF. Here the CDR3 DNA reads TGTGCCATCAGTGAACACCCCCAGAGAGCCTCTTATGGCTACACCTTC.

This sequence joins TRBV7-7 and TRBJ2-1; 9 nucleotides match TRBD1. Trimming removed 1 base from V and 15 bases from J; junction bases left unmatched: 16. This CDR3 region has 16 residues. Germline-derived CDR1 and CDR2 are SSHAT and FNYEAQ (reference sequence). Here the CDR3 reads CASSLETPDRGPDLFF. The CDR3 DNA sequence: TGTGCCAGCAGCTTAGAGACCCCGGACAGGGGCCCCGATCTGTTCTTC.

The CDR3 spells CASRKGADSYEQYF. Here the CDR3 DNA reads TGTGCCAGCAGGAAAGGCGCGGACAGCTACGAGCAGTACTTC. The chain has TRBV2 and TRBJ2-7, with a tentative D call TRBD1 (6 bases). Between the trimmed V and J ends, which lost 6 bases and 3 bases, there was a span of 15 bases. The CDR3 runs to 14 residues. The germline V gene has CDR1 SNHLY and CDR2 FYNNEI.

The chain employs TRBV14 and TRBJ1-1, with D possibly matching TRBD1 (5 bases). This CDR3 contains 13 residues. Germline V gives CDR1 SGHDN, CDR2 FVKESK. Trimming stripped 1 base from V and 12 bases from J, with 15 bases between. CDR3 in DNA: TGTGCCAGCAGCCAAGCGACAGCGGTGACCCCTTTCTTT. It translates to CASSQATAVTPFF.

Here the CDR3 reads CASSSSLGEQYF. CDR3 DNA sequence: TGTGCCAGCAGTTCGTCCCTAGGCGAGCAGTACTTC. V is TRBV28 and J is TRBJ2-7, with D unclear. Trimming pared 4 bases from V and 6 bases from J, leaving 10 bases between. The CDR3 spans 12 residues. Per the germline V gene, CDR1 is MDHEN and CDR2 is SYDVKM.

The V and J genes are TRBV6-6 and TRBJ2-7, with 10 bases identical to TRBD1. Germline V gives CDR1 MNHNY, CDR2 SVGAGI (reference sequence). V shed 5 bases and J 5 bases; nucleotides not matched to a gene: 9. The CDR3 extends over 15 amino acids. The CDR3 region has the DNA TGTGCCAGCAGTGCCCCGGGACAGGGGACCGACGAGCAGTACTTC. Amino acids: CASSAPGQGTDEQYF.

This chain links TRBV28 with TRBJ1-3; TRBD1 agrees at 7 bases. Germline CDR1 is MDHEN and CDR2 is SYDVKM. CDR3 length: 15 amino acids. The trim removed 5 bases at V and 5 bases at J, leaving 9 bases unmatched. The CDR3 DNA reads as TGTGCCAGCAGTACGCAGGGGGGAACCCGAAACACCATATATTTT. This gives the protein CASSTQGGTRNTIYF.

This clone has ten or more counts. The chain recombines TRBV28 with TRBJ2-3; TRBD2 matches 7 bases. In germline, CDR1 is MDHEN, CDR2 SYDVKM. J was trimmed by 8 bases and V by 5 bases; bases with no gene match: 10. The CDR3 sequence is 14 residues long. The CDR3: CASSTRDYFGTQYF. The CDR3 coding sequence is TGTGCCAGCAGTACCCGGGACTACTTCGGTACGCAGTATTTT.

The chain uses TRBV23-1 and TRBJ1-1; D not certain. TRBV23-1 is identified as an open reading frame with a role that is uncertain. V lost 0 bases, J lost 1 base, and 9 bases lay in between. The CDR3 spans 15 residues. CDR3 in amino acids: CASSQSYRENTEAFF. The CDR3 nucleotides are TGCGCCAGCAGTCAATCTTACAGAGAGAACACTGAAGCTTTCTTT.

The rearrangement joins TRBV5-5 to TRBJ2-1, with 13 bases aligning to TRBD2. V was pared by 0 bases and J by 4 bases, with 4 bases of the junction left unmatched. The germline gives CDR1 SGHKS, CDR2 YYEKEE (reference sequence). There are 17 residues in the CDR3. The CDR3, as DNA: TGTGCCAGCAGCTTGGGGGGACTAGCGGGAAGATACAATGAGCAGTTCTTC. Translation gives CASSLGGLAGRYNEQFF. Supplemented by reference TRBV5-5 and TRBJ2-1, the full variable domain reads DAGVTQSPTHLIKTRGQQVTLRCSPISGHKSVSWYQQVLGQGPQFIFQYYEKEERGRGNFPDRFSARQFPNYSSELNVNALLLGDSALYLCASSLGGLAGRYNEQFFGPGTRLTVL.

In this sample, this clone turned up a few times. Different DNA sequences within this sample yield the same CDR3. The J gene is TRBJ2-5, the V gene TRBV29-1; 9 nucleotides agree with TRBD2. CDR1 SQVTM and CDR2 ANQGSEA come from the germline V gene. The CDR3 is made up of 13 amino acids. With V trimmed by 4 bases and J by 5 bases, 5 bases remained unmatched. The CDR3, as DNA: TGCAGCGTTGTGGGGACTAGCAGGGAGACCCAGTACTTC. It is translated as CSVVGTSRETQYF. The variable domain in full, completed from reference TRBV29-1 and TRBJ2-5, reads SAVISQKPSRDICQRGTSLTIQCQVDSQVTMMFWYRQQPGQSLTLIATANQGSEATYESGFVIDKFPISRPNLTFSTLTVSNMSPEDSSIYLCSVVGTSRETQYFGPGTRLLVL.

The chain recombines TRBV7-2 with TRBJ2-4; D possibly corresponds to TRBD1 (5 bases). This CDR3 has 16 residues. Germline V gives CDR1 SGHTA, CDR2 FQGNSA. Trimming removed 5 bases at V and 6 bases at J, with 20 bases between. CDR3 DNA: TGTGCCAGCAGCCCAGAGAGAGTACAGGAAAGAAACATTCAGTACTTC. It specifies CASSPERVQERNIQYF.

This clone turned up a few times. CDR3 protein: CASSLHGRAINEQYF. The CDR3 coding sequence is TGTGCCAGCAGTTTACACGGGAGGGCCATCAACGAGCAGTACTTC. This chain connects TRBV28 to TRBJ2-7, with TRBD2 matching 8 bases. Germline V lookup: CDR1 MDHEN, CDR2 SYDVKM. The V segment lost 2 bases and the J segment 5 bases; nucleotides outside the gene matches: 8. The CDR3 loop spans 15 amino acids.

J is TRBJ1-5 and V is TRBV6-1; 9 nucleotides line up with TRBD1. CDR3 length: 17 residues. Germline CDR1 is MNHNS and CDR2 is SASEGT. Germline trimming cut 3 bases from V and 3 bases from J; bases unmatched to any gene: 9. The CDR3 spells CASSDKQGARANQPQHF. In DNA form, the CDR3 reads TGTGCCAGCAGTGATAAACAGGGGGCTCGGGCCAATCAGCCCCAGCATTTT.

The rearrangement links TRBV30 to TRBJ1-4, with a possible D match to TRBD1 (5 bases). Trimming cost V 2 bases and J 3 bases, with 13 bases left between them. CDR3 size: 15 residues. Germline values: CDR1 GTSNPN, CDR2 SVGIG (reference sequence). CDR3 protein: CAWSLLRGSNEKLFF. The CDR3, as DNA: TGTGCCTGGAGTCTACTAAGGGGATCTAATGAAAAACTGTTTTTT.

This chain connects TRBV6-6 to TRBJ2-3; 7 bases map to TRBD2. CDR3 size: 15 residues. The germline V gene encodes CDR1 MNHNY and CDR2 SVGAGI (reference sequence). With 5 bases clipped from V and 3 bases from J, the junction kept 8 bases outside the gene matches. The CDR3 coding sequence is TGTGCCAGCAGTACGAGGGAGGGCGGTACAGATACGCAGTATTTT. Translated: CASSTREGGTDTQYF.

This chain links TRBV5-1 with TRBJ2-1, with D tentatively TRBD2 (6 bases). V lost 2 bases to trimming and J lost 4 bases, with 19 bases between them. This CDR3 spans 17 amino acids. Germline V gene sequence: CDR1 SGHRS, CDR2 YFSETQ. CDR3 in DNA: TGCGCCAGCAGCTTAGGAGCTAGCGAGACTTATTACAATGAGCAGTTCTTC. Protein: CASSLGASETYYNEQFF.

V gene TRBV2 combines with J gene TRBJ2-5; D gene uncertain. Germline assignment: CDR1 SNHLY and CDR2 FYNNEI. This CDR3 has 12 amino acids. With 4 bases removed from V and 4 bases from J, the gap between germline ends came to 7 bases. The CDR3 DNA is TGTGCCAGCAGTGCGAGAGGAGAGACCCAGTACTTC. Translating gives CASSARGETQYF.

This chain joins TRBV4-2 and TRBJ2-1; D is possibly TRBD2 (5 bases). The V gene lost 4 bases and the J gene lost 0 bases, with 13 bases spanning the gap. Germline lookup yields CDR1 LGHNA and CDR2 YNFKEQ. The CDR3 extends over 16 amino acids. CDR3 sequence: CASSLERRNSYNEQFF. In nucleotides, the CDR3 is TGTGCCAGCAGCCTGGAGCGGAGGAACTCCTACAATGAGCAGTTCTTC.

This clone has more than one count but fewer than ten. The V call is TRBV12-5, the J call TRBJ2-2; tentatively, D is TRBD2 (6 bases). The length of the CDR3 is 16 residues. With 6 bases removed from V and 4 bases from J, the gap between germline ends came to 18 bases. Germline V lookup: CDR1 LGHNT, CDR2 FRNRAP. Here the CDR3 reads CASGPLSGTFTGELFF. CDR3 in DNA: TGTGCTAGTGGCCCACTTTCCGGGACTTTCACCGGGGAGCTGTTTTTT. Based on the CDR3 plus reference TRBV12-5 and TRBJ2-2, the full variable domain is DARVTQTPRHKVTEMGQEVTMRCQPILGHNTVFWYRQTMMQGLELLAYFRNRAPLDDSGMPKDRFSAEMPDATLATLKIQPSEPRDSAVYFCASGPLSGTFTGELFFGEGSRLTVL.

This clone turned up a few times. This chain uses TRBV29-1 with TRBJ2-7, with D unresolved. The CDR3 has 12 residues. The germline CDR1 and CDR2 sequences are SQVTM and ANQGSEA. V was shortened by 4 bases and J by 0 bases, with 7 bases between the two germline ends. Here the CDR3 reads CSVVATSYEQYF. The CDR3 nucleotides are TGCAGCGTTGTCGCCACCTCCTACGAGCAGTACTTC.